This T cell receptor (beta chain) was sequenced for a study of human T cells and chemical hapten exposure. Study context: How much TCR each sample yielded varied, mostly because pooled library volumes differed slightly. General study results and limits: Those TCRs sitting above 1 in 1000 frequency stayed the same with DPC sensitization.

This clonotype was counted ten times or more. Its antigen remains unidentified. Library preparation tagged each individual cDNA molecule with a unique molecular identifier. Per the original data handling: TCR counts had a median of approximately 96,000 per sample and spanned roughly 23,224 to 700,000. TCRdb reprocessed the RACE reads via MiXCR and lists one record per CDR3 protein. TCRdb's processing, not the study's, gives the V and J calls here. The top ten clones hold about 3.1% of a sample with tens of thousands of distinct CDR3 sequences, about 8.6% of them seen once. Time point defined: healthy volunteer bleed at 2 weeks. The authors extracted total RNA from unfractionated whole blood. Germline V CDR1 and CDR2: SGHTA, FQGNSA. This CDR3 region has 13 residues. Between the trimmed V and J ends, which lost 1 base and 7 bases, there was a span of 9 bases.

The sequencing sample was made of whole blood. This chain uses TRBV7-2 with TRBJ2-3; D might be TRBD1 (5 bases). The sequence was collected from a female donor in good health. Some clones in this sample may be carry-over from other donors' samples. DNA for the CDR3: TGTGCCAGCAGCTTAGGGCAGGGTAATACGCAGTATTTT. This codes for CASSLGQGNTQYF.